This is a list of T cell receptor beta chains from one sample in a study of blood T cell repertoires in COVID-19. The table came from immunoSEQ multiplex PCR; TCRdb's copy has only in-frame clones and leaves some out. Among about 220,000 clones listed, roughly 80% were seen once. The sequenced material came from peripheral blood. The receptor source for this set is a man younger than 40 with active or convalescent COVID-19. Both conserved end residues are part of each CDR3. D genes are given only for firm matches. Size values are once, few and many counts, or a class for expanded clones, and some rows have none.

TRBJ1-5	TRBV5-1	NA	NA	TGCGCCAGCAGCCCCGACAGTAGCAATCAGCCCCAGCATTTT	CASSPDSSNQPQHF
TRBJ1-3	TRBV11-2	once	NA	TGTGCCAGCAGCTTGAGGGCTGGAAACACCATATATTTT	CASSLRAGNTIYF
TRBJ2-1	TRBV7-8	NA	TRBD1	TGTGCCAGCAGCCTGGGGGGACAGGGGGTTCGTGAGCAGTTCTTC	CASSLGGQGVREQFF
TRBJ1-1	TRBV28	once	NA	TGTGCCAGCAGTCTAGGGACAACGGCTGAAGCTTTCTTT	CASSLGTTAEAFF
TRBJ1-1	TRBV4-2	NA	NA	TGTGCCAGCAGCCAACCCGGACAGACGAACACTGAAGCTTTCTTT	CASSQPGQTNTEAFF
TRBJ2-7	TRBV10-3	NA	NA	TGTGCCATCGCGGCTTTCGGCCAGACCTACGAGCAGTACTTC	CAIAAFGQTYEQYF
TRBJ1-6	TRBV10-3	NA	NA	TGTGCCATCAGTGAGGTCTGGGCTAATTCACCCCTCCACTTT	CAISEVWANSPLHF
TRBJ2-1	TRBV7-8	NA	TRBD1	TGTGCCAGCAGCTTAGCTGAGGGGGCGGGGCAGTTCTTC	CASSLAEGAGQFF
TRBJ2-6	TRBV3-1/TRBV3-2	NA	NA	TGTGCCAGCACGCGAGGGGGTTCTGGGGCCAACGTCCTGACTTTC	CASTRGGSGANVLTF
TRBJ1-2	TRBV19	once	TRBD1	TGTGCCAGTAGTTTCCTAGGACAGGGAGGATATGGCTACACCTTC	CASSFLGQGGYGYTF
TRBJ1-2	TRBV6-5	NA	TRBD1	TGTGCCAGCAGTTACACCGGACAGGGGGCTGACTACACCTTC	CASSYTGQGADYTF
TRBJ1-2	TRBV19	NA	TRBD1	TGTGCCAGTAGTATAACGGGACAGGGTGGTGGCTACACCTTC	CASSITGQGGGYTF
TRBJ2-7	TRBV28	NA	NA	TGTGCCAGCAGTTTAGGGCAGGGGAGCGAGCAGTACTTC	CASSLGQGSEQYF
TRBJ2-1	TRBV21-1	NA	NA	TGTGCCAGCAGCGGTAACAGGGGACGAGGGAATGAGCAGTTCTTC	CASSGNRGRGNEQFF
TRBJ1-2	TRBV12-3/TRBV12-4	NA	NA	TGTGCCAGCAGTTCGGAGTTCTATGGCTACACCTTC	CASSSEFYGYTF